Below are 21 T cell receptor beta chains sequenced from a single sample in a study of OX40 agonist ivuxolimab in advanced cancers. Assay: immunoSEQ multiplex PCR; the TCRdb copy retains only in-frame clones and omits some. The data hold around 110,000 clones, with approximately 92% observed a single time. The material was CD4+ or CD8+ T cells sorted from blood, obtained in a trial of the OX40 agonist ivuxolimab. All receptors come from an adult with an advanced solid tumor such as melanoma, head and neck, liver or kidney cancer.

The chain is built from TRBV4-2 and TRBJ1-4, with 7 bases lining up with TRBD1. The J segment lost 6 bases and the V segment lost 3 bases, leaving 4 bases of the junction unmatched. This CDR3 has 14 residues. CDR1 and CDR2 from the germline V gene are LGHNA and YNFKEQ. In DNA, the CDR3 is TGTGCCAGCAGCCAGTCCAGGGGGGATGAAAAACTGTTTTTT. Translation: CASSQSRGDEKLFF.

The chain employs TRBV5-1 and TRBJ2-5; 7 nucleotides align to TRBD1. The CDR3 covers 14 residues. Germline lookup yields CDR1 SGHRS and CDR2 YFSETQ. Germline trimming cut 8 bases from V and 0 bases from J; bases unmatched to any gene: 7. The CDR3 coding sequence is TGCGCCAGTAAGACAGGGAGTTACCAAGAGACCCAGTACTTC. Its protein product is CASKTGSYQETQYF.

The chain employs TRBV18 and TRBJ2-7, with D tentatively TRBD1 (5 bases). CDR1 is KGHSH, CDR2 LQKENI, per germline. This CDR3 is 12 amino acids long. Between the trimmed V and J ends, which lost 6 bases and 5 bases, there was a span of 11 bases. CDR3 sequence (DNA): TGTGCCAGCTCTCCAGGGTACGACGAGCAGTACTTC. Residues: CASSPGYDEQYF.

The chain recombines TRBV18 with TRBJ2-1, with 7 bases fitting TRBD1. Germline V gene sequence: CDR1 KGHSH, CDR2 LQKENI. V lost 3 bases to trimming and J lost 4 bases; unmatched junction nucleotides: 9. This CDR3 comprises 16 residues. The CDR3 DNA reads TGTGCCAGCTCACCTATCGACAGGGCCGTTTACAATGAGCAGTTCTTC. Translating it yields CASSPIDRAVYNEQFF.

This clone has just one count. The chain links TRBV19 to TRBJ2-4, with D tentatively TRBD2 (6 bases). The germline V gene has CDR1 LNHDA and CDR2 SQIVND (reference sequence). Trimming left V 1 base short and J 0 bases short, with 10 bases between. The CDR3 is 16 residues long. The CDR3 DNA reads TGTGCCAGTAGTATAGGGGAGGATCTAGCCAAAAACATTCAGTACTTC. Its protein is CASSIGEDLAKNIQYF.

This sequence joins TRBV18 and TRBJ1-6, with 9 bases lining up with TRBD1. V lost 6 bases, J lost 10 bases, and 4 bases stayed unmatched. Germline values: CDR1 KGHSH, CDR2 LQKENI. This CDR3 contains 13 residues. The CDR3 sequence: CASSGQGGSPLHF. The CDR3 DNA reads TGTGCCAGCTCGGGACAGGGCGGATCACCCCTCCACTTT.

This clone was detected only once. This chain joins TRBV9 and TRBJ2-7; 8 bases line up with TRBD1. Germline V gene data show CDR1 as SGDLS and CDR2 as YYNGEE. V shed 4 bases and J 0 bases; nucleotides not matched to a gene: 6. This CDR3 comprises 15 residues. The CDR3 loop reads CASSPGQGASYEQYF. The CDR3 DNA reads as TGTGCCAGCAGCCCCGGGCAGGGGGCCTCCTACGAGCAGTACTTC.

The genes are TRBV28 and TRBJ2-5, with TRBD1 as a possible D gene (5 bases). The J call may be faulty, since TRBJ2-7 better matches the DNA end. Germline values: CDR1 MDHEN, CDR2 SYDVKM. The CDR3 is made up of 15 amino acids. The CDR3 sequence: CASSLWTVLHYEQYF. CDR3 DNA sequence: TGTGCCAGCAGTTTATGGACAGTTTTGCACTACGAGCAGTACTTC.

This chain's CDR3 is CASSYSIDGRAIEQYF. The CDR3 DNA follows: TGTGCCAGCAGTTACTCGATCGACGGGAGGGCCATAGAGCAGTACTTC. The chain has TRBV6-5 and TRBJ2-7, with 8 bases that match TRBD2. CDR1 and CDR2 from the germline V gene are MNHEY and SVGAGI. Unmatched junction bases numbered 11, after V lost 0 bases and J lost 7 bases. The CDR3 spans 16 residues.

There are a few counts of this clone. The chain has TRBV5-1 and TRBJ2-7; D remains unclear. Germline-derived CDR1 and CDR2 are SGHRS and YFSETQ. V was shortened by 1 base and J by 7 bases, with 12 bases between the two germline ends. CDR3 length equals 13 residues. CDR3 nucleotide sequence: TGCGCCAGCAGCTTGTCCACCCTCGGTGAGCAGTACTTC. It is translated as CASSLSTLGEQYF.

The chain combines TRBV18 with TRBJ2-1; 11 bases line up with TRBD2. The V gene end was trimmed by 2 bases and the J gene end by 7 bases; junction bases not matched to a gene: 1. CDR3 length: 14 amino acids. Per the germline V gene, CDR1 is KGHSH and CDR2 is LQKENI. In DNA, the CDR3 is TGTGCCAGCTCACCAGCTAGCGGGAGGAATGAGCAGTTCTTC. Translation: CASSPASGRNEQFF.

This chain uses TRBV5-1 with TRBJ1-1; D gene ambiguous. CDR3 length: 13 residues. Germline assignment: CDR1 SGHRS and CDR2 YFSETQ. V was clipped by 4 bases and J by 5 bases, with 12 bases between them. CDR3: CASSPRTGTEAFF. The CDR3 nucleotides read TGCGCCAGCAGCCCAAGGACGGGGACTGAAGCTTTCTTT.

J is TRBJ2-5 and V is TRBV5-6; D uncertain. The CDR3 length is 14 residues. V was pared by 5 bases and J by 5 bases, with 16 bases between. Germline V gives CDR1 SGHDT, CDR2 YYEEEE. The CDR3 bases are TGTGCCAGCAGTGATGTTGGGCTGGGGGAGACCCAGTACTTC. Translating it yields CASSDVGLGETQYF.

The chain recombines TRBV5-1 with TRBJ2-1; possible D gene TRBD2, 5 bases. The CDR3 covers 14 residues. V was cut by 7 bases and J by 7 bases, with 18 bases left in between. From germline, CDR1 is SGHRS and CDR2 YFSETQ. CDR3 region: CASARGDTVNEQFF. CDR3 nucleotides: TGCGCCAGCGCCCGGGGTGACACGGTGAATGAGCAGTTCTTC.

V and J are TRBV18 and TRBJ1-2; D not resolved. The CDR3 runs to 13 residues. Trimming left V 2 bases short and J 8 bases short, with 12 bases between. The V gene's germline CDR1 is KGHSH and CDR2 LQKENI. CDR3 protein: CASSPYDTGGYTF. CDR3 DNA sequence: TGTGCCAGCTCACCATACGACACCGGAGGCTACACCTTC.

This chain joins TRBV7-9 and TRBJ2-7; 9 positions agree with TRBD2. V was pared by 3 bases and J by 5 bases, with 8 bases of the junction left unmatched. CDR1 and CDR2 (germline): SEHNR, FQNEAQ (reference sequence). The CDR3 is 15 residues long. CDR3 DNA: TGTGCCAGCAGCTTGCCTAGCGGGACGCTCGACGAGCAGTACTTC. Its protein is CASSLPSGTLDEQYF. Based on the CDR3 plus reference TRBV7-9 and TRBJ2-7, the full variable domain is DTGVSQNPRHKITKRGQNVTFRCDPISEHNRLYWYRQTLGQGPEFLTYFQNEAQLEKSRLLSDRFSAERPKGSFSTLEIQRTEQGDSAMYLCASSLPSGTLDEQYFGPGTRLTVT.

As to this clone: A junction end diverges from the germline sequence, so it may reflect a read error. The chain employs TRBV28 and TRBJ2-7; D perhaps matches TRBD2 (6 bases). The CDR3 has 13 residues. Germline loops: CDR1 MDHEN, CDR2 SYDVKM. The CDR3 here is CATLSGSETFKSF. The CDR3 DNA follows: TGTGCCACCCTTTCCGGGAGTGAGACCTTTAAGTCCTTC.

The chain recombines TRBV5-6 with TRBJ1-2; D unclear. The ends were cut back, 5 bases at V and 2 bases at J, with 10 bases in the middle. CDR1 is SGHDT and CDR2 is YYEEEE in the germline V gene. The CDR3 spans 13 residues. The CDR3 sequence: CASSKGLNYGYTF. DNA of the CDR3: TGTGCCAGCAGTAAGGGCCTCAACTATGGCTACACCTTC.

This chain joins TRBV18 and TRBJ1-4; 11 bases match TRBD1. After removal of 3 bases from V and 7 bases from J, the junction contained 4 bases not matched to a gene. CDR1 and CDR2 from the germline V gene are KGHSH and LQKENI. CDR3 length equals 15 residues. The CDR3 bases are TGTGCCAGCTCACCCCTCGGGACAGGGGGTGAAAAACTGTTTTTT. It translates to CASSPLGTGGEKLFF. The variable domain in full, completed from reference TRBV18 and TRBJ1-4, reads NAGVMQNPRHLVRRRGQEARLRCSPMKGHSHVYWYRQLPEEGLKFMVYLQKENIIDESGMPKERFSAEFPKEGPSILRIQQVVRGDSAAYFCASSPLGTGGEKLFFGSGTQLSVL.

V and J are TRBV7-3 and TRBJ2-1, with TRBD2 matching 7 bases. Per germline, CDR1 SGHTA and CDR2 FQGTGA. This CDR3 is built from 16 residues. Unmatched junction bases numbered 3, after V lost 1 base and J lost 0 bases. The CDR3 protein is CASSLNGGSSYNEQFF. CDR3 coding DNA: TGTGCCAGCAGCTTAAACGGCGGGAGCTCCTACAATGAGCAGTTCTTC.

This clone was picked up a small number of times. The chain is built from TRBV19 and TRBJ2-7; D is uncertain. V dropped 0 bases and J dropped 2 bases, with 5 bases sitting between them. CDR3 length equals 13 residues. Germline CDR1 is LNHDA and CDR2 is SQIVND (reference sequence). The CDR3 protein is CASSIDGAYEQYF. For the CDR3, the DNA is TGTGCCAGTAGTATAGACGGAGCCTACGAGCAGTACTTC.